This T cell receptor beta chain was sequenced during a study of T and B cells in COVID-19 patients. Overall study context: Most recovered patients had mild to moderate COVID-19 treated as outpatients. General study findings and limits: In COVID-19 patients, T cell receptor beta variable and joining gene use was reportedly strongly skewed. The recovered cohort had roughly 2,200 exclusive TCR clusters, including 30 or so low generation probability clusters.

Blood genomic DNA input for TRB amplification was roughly 250-500 ng. As for this clonotype: Its antigen remains unknown.

BIOMED2 TRB-A/B primer pools were used in multiplex TRB PCR. TCRdb re-called the multiplex PCR reads with MiXCR, one entry per CDR3 protein. The sample lists some 13,000 distinct CDR3 sequences, around 26% occurring once. The material sequenced was blood. This TCR derives from a human donor who had recovered from COVID-19.

Written as DNA, the CDR3 is TGTGCCAGCAGCGGGATCGCGGGGAAAGGGGGTGAGCAGTTCTTC. Its protein is CASSGIAGKGGEQFF. The genes are TRBV7-6 and TRBJ2-1, with D possibly called TRBD1 or TRBD2 (6 bases each). Trimming cost V 5 bases and J 9 bases, with 20 bases left between them. Looked up from germline, CDR1 is SGHVS and CDR2 is FNYEAQ. The CDR3 runs to 15 residues.